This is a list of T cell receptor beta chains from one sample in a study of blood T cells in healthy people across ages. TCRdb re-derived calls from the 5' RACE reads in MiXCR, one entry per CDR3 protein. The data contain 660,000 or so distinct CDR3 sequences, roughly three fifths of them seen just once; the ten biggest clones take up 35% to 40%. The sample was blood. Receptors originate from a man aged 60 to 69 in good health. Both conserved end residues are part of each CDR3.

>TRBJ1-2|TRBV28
CASTPGAWGYTF
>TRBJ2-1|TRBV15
CATSRDRGLYNERFF
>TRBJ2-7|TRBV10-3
CAISAGASSYEQYF
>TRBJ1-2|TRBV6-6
CASSYSGTAENYGYTF
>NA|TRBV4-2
CASSQGRRGLQSYEQYF
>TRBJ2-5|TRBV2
CASNRQGRLQETQYF
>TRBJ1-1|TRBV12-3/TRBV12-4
CASSLAGWIGTEAFF
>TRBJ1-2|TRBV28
CASREAANYGYTF
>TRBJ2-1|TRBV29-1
CSVEAGQGGNEQFF
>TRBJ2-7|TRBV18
CASSPRDRGREQYF
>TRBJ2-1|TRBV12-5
CASGRARGRAGENEQFF
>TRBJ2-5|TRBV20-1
CSAGQLTQETQYF
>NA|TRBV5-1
CASSPSSGGRYEQYF
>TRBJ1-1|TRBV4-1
CASSAGHTNTEAFF
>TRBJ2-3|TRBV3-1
CASSQGFRGSTDTQYF
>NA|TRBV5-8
CASSSPDSYYNEQYF
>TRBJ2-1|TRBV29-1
CSVVGSRYLNEQFF
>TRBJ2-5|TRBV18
CASSPDRGRLETQYF
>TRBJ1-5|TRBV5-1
CASSTLGLDQPQHF
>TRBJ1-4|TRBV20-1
CSATGTAENEKLFF
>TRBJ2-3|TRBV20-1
CSAYSTGGTDTQYF